This T cell receptor beta chain was observed in a study of early T cells in non-severe SARS-CoV-2 infection. This CDR3 is 19 amino acids long. The V gene's germline CDR1 is KGHSH and CDR2 LQKENI. V dropped 3 bases and J dropped 6; count of bases not matched to a gene: 19. As part of library construction, unique molecular identifiers were attached to individual cDNA molecules. TCRdb used MiXCR to reprocess the 5' RACE reads, holding one entry per CDR3 protein. The sample records about 46,000 distinct CDR3 sequences, approximately 5.1% being singletons. The sample in question was whole blood, obtained at baseline. This TCR came from an adult who was a healthcare worker with PCR-confirmed SARS-CoV-2 infection or an uninfected control (not recorded which). The rearrangement links TRBV18 to TRBJ1-2; TRBD1 aligns across 10 bases. CDR3 coding DNA: TGTGCCAGCTCACCTAGAATTACCGGGACAGGGGACGTAAGAGATGGCTACACCTTC. It yields the protein CASSPRITGTGDVRDGYTF.